The 27 T cell receptor beta chains given below trace back to one sample, sequenced in a study of shared clonotypes between healthy human individuals. The data were produced by immunoSEQ multiplex PCR, yet TCRdb's version contains in-frame clones alone and is incomplete. Of about 2.2 million clones in the sample, about 93% were seen once. Naive CD8 cells, CD45RO-negative and positively selected for CCR7, excluded terminally differentiated effector memory CD45RA+ cells. Sequencing used naive CD8+ T cells from PBMCs. The receptors were sampled from a man between 18 and 29 years old in good health. Some clones in this sample may be carry-over from other donors' samples.

The chain combines TRBV5-6 with TRBJ2-7; D gene unclear. V was shortened by 1 base and J by 4 bases, with 6 bases between the two germline ends. This CDR3 comprises 12 residues. The germline CDR1 and CDR2 sequences are SGHDT and YYEEEE. CDR3: CASSLNAYEQYF. The CDR3 nucleotides are TGTGCCAGCAGCTTGAACGCGTACGAGCAGTACTTC.

The V and J genes are TRBV14 and TRBJ1-1; tentative D call: TRBD1 (6 bases). CDR1 is SGHDN and CDR2 is FVKESK in the germline V gene. V lost 4 bases to trimming and J lost 5 bases, with 17 bases between them. The length of the CDR3 is 15 residues. The CDR3 spells CASSRPGGRGTEAFF. The CDR3 DNA follows: TGTGCCAGCAGCCGACCCGGGGGGCGGGGTACTGAAGCTTTCTTT.

In regard to this clone: The identical CDR3 is also encoded by other nucleotide sequences in the sample. The chain joins TRBV7-9 to TRBJ2-7, with 7 positions matching TRBD2. CDR1 SEHNR and CDR2 FQNEAQ come from the germline V gene (reference sequence). V shed 1 base, J shed 3 bases, and the junction held 3 bases outside the gene matches. CDR3 size: 14 residues. The DNA of the CDR3 is TGTGCCAGCAGCTTAGAGGGCGGGGGCTACGAGCAGTACTTC. Translating gives CASSLEGGGYEQYF.

The rearrangement uses TRBV6-6 and TRBJ1-2; 7 bases are a match to TRBD1. The CDR3 consists of 15 residues. With 6 bases clipped from V and 3 bases from J, the junction kept 10 bases outside the gene matches. Germline V gene lookup returns CDR1 MNHNY and CDR2 SVGAGI (reference sequence). The CDR3 sequence is CASREISGTDYGYTF. In nucleotides, the CDR3 is TGTGCCAGCAGAGAAATATCTGGGACAGACTATGGCTACACCTTC.

This clone came up once. This chain uses TRBV5-1 with TRBJ2-2; tentatively, D is TRBD2 (7 bases). The CDR3 sequence is 16 residues long. V lost 0 bases, J lost 6 bases, and 15 bases lay in between. Per germline, CDR1 SGHRS and CDR2 YFSETQ. This CDR3 reads CASSLAGGGGPGELFF. In DNA, the CDR3 is TGCGCCAGCAGCTTGGCTGGGGGCGGGGGCCCCGGGGAGCTGTTTTTT. Looking up the rest from reference TRBV5-1 and TRBJ2-2 gives the full variable domain: KAGVTQTPRYLIKTRGQQVTLSCSPISGHRSVSWYQQTPGQGLQFLFEYFSETQRNKGNFPGRFSGRQFSNSRSEMNVSTLELGDSALYLCASSLAGGGGPGELFFGEGSRLTVL.

This chain uses TRBV29-1 with TRBJ1-2; perhaps TRBD1 as D (5 bases). The germline V gene has CDR1 SQVTM and CDR2 ANQGSEA. The CDR3 loop spans 14 amino acids. V was clipped by 0 bases and J by 6 bases, with 14 bases between them. DNA for the CDR3: TGCAGCGTTGAAGATCGGCAGGGTGGTAATGGCTACACCTTC. This encodes CSVEDRQGGNGYTF.

This rearrangement joins TRBV6-1 to TRBJ1-6; a possible D gene is TRBD1 (5 bases). This CDR3 comprises 14 residues. Looked up from germline, CDR1 is MNHNS and CDR2 is SASEGT. Trimming pared 7 bases from V and 7 bases from J, leaving 14 bases between. This CDR3 reads CASILWEGNSPLHF. The CDR3 DNA reads TGTGCCAGCATCCTCTGGGAGGGGAATTCACCCCTCCACTTT.

The chain combines TRBV18 with TRBJ2-3, with D maybe TRBD1 (5 bases). The V gene lost 3 bases and the J gene lost 4 bases, with 17 bases spanning the gap. The CDR3 sequence is 16 residues long. Germline V gives CDR1 KGHSH, CDR2 LQKENI. CDR3: CASSPREGEGADTQYF. The CDR3 nucleotides are TGTGCCAGCTCACCTCGAGAAGGGGAAGGAGCAGATACGCAGTATTTT.

The chain is built from TRBV28 and TRBJ2-5; 8 bases are a match to TRBD1. Matching the DNA end better, TRBJ2-7 makes the J call doubtful. From germline, CDR1 is MDHEN and CDR2 SYDVKM. The CDR3 is 13 amino acids. The CDR3 DNA follows: TGTGCCAGCAGCGCCAGGGGGCGATACGAGCAGTACTTC. Protein product: CASSARGRYEQYF.

The chain uses TRBV5-4 and TRBJ1-6; D remains ambiguous. CDR3 length: 15 amino acids. CDR1 is SGHNT and CDR2 is YYREEE in the germline V gene (reference sequence). V was cut by 1 base and J by 5 bases, with 10 bases left in between. Here the CDR3 reads CASSLRPSDNSPLHF. Here the CDR3 DNA reads TGTGCCAGCAGCTTGAGACCCTCGGATAATTCACCCCTCCACTTT.

The V and J genes are TRBV4-2 and TRBJ2-3, with 9 bases lining up with TRBD2. J lost 0 bases, V lost 2 bases, and 3 bases had no gene match. The CDR3 is made up of 16 amino acids. Germline CDR1 and CDR2: LGHNA and YNFKEQ. The CDR3 DNA reads as TGTGCCAGCAGCCAATTAGCGGGAGAGAGCACAGATACGCAGTATTTT. Amino acid sequence: CASSQLAGESTDTQYF.

V gene TRBV7-9 combines with J gene TRBJ1-1, with 9 bases matching TRBD1. The CDR3 contains 14 residues. Germline V gene data show CDR1 as SEHNR and CDR2 as FQNEAQ (reference sequence). Trimming took 6 bases from V and 3 from J; bases not matched to a gene: 5. CDR3 DNA sequence: TGTGCCAGCAGGGGACAGGGAGGGCACACTGAAGCTTTCTTT. Translating gives CASRGQGGHTEAFF.

The chain has TRBV29-1 and TRBJ1-5; 7 bases fit TRBD1. From germline, CDR1 is SQVTM and CDR2 ANQGSEA. J gave up 2 bases and V 4 bases, and 8 bases lay outside the gene matches. The CDR3 totals 15 residues. The CDR3: CSVGGTGEGNQPQHF. CDR3 nucleotides: TGCAGCGTTGGGGGTACAGGGGAGGGCAATCAGCCCCAGCATTTT.

The V and J genes are TRBV27 and TRBJ1-4, with D unresolved. V dropped 5 bases and J dropped 3 bases, with 10 bases sitting between them. CDR1 is MNHEY, CDR2 SMNVEV, per germline (reference sequence). This CDR3 has 14 residues. The CDR3 DNA sequence: TGTGCCAGCAGTCAGAGCATGGCTAATGAAAAACTGTTTTTT. As protein: CASSQSMANEKLFF. The full variable domain, in which reference TRBV27 and TRBJ1-4 provide the parts outside the CDR3, is EAQVTQNPRYLITVTGKKLTVTCSQNMNHEYMSWYRQDPGLGLRQIYYSMNVEVTDKGDVPEGYKVSRKEKRNFPLILESPSPNQTSLYFCASSQSMANEKLFFGSGTQLSVL.

The CDR3, as DNA: TGTGCCAGCAGTCCCTGGGGCGGATCCACAGATACGCAGTATTTT. It yields the protein CASSPWGGSTDTQYF. The chain couples TRBV7-2 to TRBJ2-3; D perhaps matches TRBD1 (5 bases). The CDR3 has 15 residues. V lost 6 bases and J lost 2, with 15 bases in between. Germline CDR1 and CDR2: SGHTA and FQGNSA.

The rearrangement joins TRBV28 to TRBJ1-5; perhaps TRBD1 as D (5 bases). The CDR3 consists of 14 residues. CDR1 is MDHEN, CDR2 SYDVKM, per germline. Deletions cut 6 bases from V and 11 bases from J, with 20 bases between. CDR3 bases: TGTGCCAGCAGAATAGAAGACGGGGGGGAGACCCAGCATTTT. Amino acids: CASRIEDGGETQHF. The variable domain in full, completed from reference TRBV28 and TRBJ1-5, reads DVKVTQSSRYLVKRTGEKVFLECVQDMDHENMFWYRQDPGLGLRLIYFSYDVKMKEKGDIPEGYSVSREKKERFSLILESASTNQTSMYLCASRIEDGGETQHFGDGTRLSIL.

The chain has TRBV18 and TRBJ2-1; no definite D call. Germline V gene lookup returns CDR1 KGHSH and CDR2 LQKENI. V was clipped by 3 bases and J by 4 bases, with 10 bases between them. The CDR3 has 14 amino acids. CDR3 nucleotide sequence: TGTGCCAGCTCACCCGATAGGGCGTACAATGAGCAGTTCTTC. Amino acid sequence: CASSPDRAYNEQFF. The entire variable domain, with the rest obtained from reference TRBV18 and TRBJ2-1, is as follows: NAGVMQNPRHLVRRRGQEARLRCSPMKGHSHVYWYRQLPEEGLKFMVYLQKENIIDESGMPKERFSAEFPKEGPSILRIQQVVRGDSAAYFCASSPDRAYNEQFFGPGTRLTVL.

This chain connects TRBV19 to TRBJ1-2, with D possibly matching TRBD1 (5 bases). V was trimmed by 6 bases and J by 7 bases, leaving 12 bases between them. The CDR3 covers 12 residues. Germline V CDR1 and CDR2: LNHDA, SQIVND (reference sequence). CDR3 in amino acids: CASRPGFTGYTF. CDR3 coding DNA: TGTGCCAGTAGGCCAGGGTTTACTGGCTACACCTTC.

This rearrangement joins TRBV2 to TRBJ1-1, with 8 bases fitting TRBD1. The J segment lost 5 bases and the V segment lost 8 bases, leaving 16 bases of the junction unmatched. CDR3 length: 16 residues. Germline V gives CDR1 SNHLY, CDR2 FYNNEI. The CDR3 coding sequence is TGTGCCAGCTCGGACCGAATACAGGGGGGAGGGACTGAAGCTTTCTTT. Its translation: CASSDRIQGGGTEAFF.

In this sample, this clone turned up a few times. The chain links TRBV28 to TRBJ1-4; TRBD1 might be the D (5 bases). This CDR3 comprises 12 residues. Germline V gene data show CDR1 as MDHEN and CDR2 as SYDVKM. With 3 bases removed from V and 11 bases from J, the gap between germline ends came to 10 bases. In nucleotides, the CDR3 is TGTGCCAGCAGTTTGGGGACTGGGAAACTGTTTTTT. This codes for CASSLGTGKLFF.

This chain joins TRBV25-1 and TRBJ2-2; no clear D. The V end was cut by 1 base, the J end by 1 base, with 7 bases between. The CDR3 loop spans 15 amino acids. Germline values: CDR1 MGHDK, CDR2 SYGVNS. The CDR3 DNA is TGTGCCAGCAGTGAATTAGACGAGAACACCGGGGAGCTGTTTTTT. This translates into CASSELDENTGELFF.

This chain links TRBV2 with TRBJ2-7, with D possibly matching TRBD1 (6 bases). The ends were cut back, 6 bases at V and 6 bases at J, with 9 bases in the middle. The CDR3 has 11 residues. The germline V gene encodes CDR1 SNHLY and CDR2 FYNNEI. Here the CDR3 reads CASRQGPEQYF. The CDR3, as DNA: TGTGCCAGCAGACAGGGTCCCGAGCAGTACTTC.

In this sample, this clone turned up once. This chain joins TRBV5-1 and TRBJ2-3; D may be TRBD2 (5 bases). The V gene's germline CDR1 is SGHRS and CDR2 YFSETQ. The CDR3 sequence is 14 residues long. The germline V and J ends were trimmed by 4 bases and 0 bases, with 9 bases remaining between them. Here the CDR3 DNA reads TGCGCCAGCAGCCCAAGGACTAGCACAGATACGCAGTATTTT. Translating gives CASSPRTSTDTQYF.

The rearrangement uses TRBV6-5 and TRBJ2-7; a possible D gene is TRBD1 (6 bases). The CDR3 extends over 16 amino acids. The V gene's germline CDR1 is MNHEY and CDR2 SVGAGI. V lost 7 bases to trimming and J lost 1 base, with 20 bases between them. The CDR3 nucleotides read TGTGCCAGCACTTATACCCGGGACACCCTTTCCTACGAGCAGTACTTC. Amino acids: CASTYTRDTLSYEQYF.

The rearrangement uses TRBV5-1 and TRBJ1-2, with TRBD1 as a possible D gene (6 bases). There are 17 residues in the CDR3. The V gene lost 4 bases and the J gene lost 4 bases, with 23 bases spanning the gap. From germline, CDR1 is SGHRS and CDR2 YFSETQ. The CDR3 region has the DNA TGCGCCAGCAGCACAGGGACATTTACAGCCCACTCCTATGGCTACACCTTC. Its translation: CASSTGTFTAHSYGYTF.

The rearrangement uses TRBV18 and TRBJ2-7; 12 nucleotides line up with TRBD2. CDR1 KGHSH and CDR2 LQKENI come from the germline V gene. V was pared by 6 bases and J by 7 bases, with 7 bases of the junction left unmatched. CDR3 size: 14 residues. The CDR3 here is CASSLAGGPGEQYF. The CDR3 nucleotides read TGTGCCAGCTCGCTAGCGGGAGGGCCGGGTGAGCAGTACTTC.

The chain is built from TRBV6-1 and TRBJ2-1; D is unresolved. V lost 8 bases and J 7 bases, leaving 18 bases between the germline ends. The CDR3 is 14 residues long. Germline CDR1 is MNHNS and CDR2 is SASEGT. The CDR3: CASDPRLRVNEQFF. The CDR3 nucleotides are TGTGCCAGCGACCCCCGTCTAAGAGTAAATGAGCAGTTCTTC.